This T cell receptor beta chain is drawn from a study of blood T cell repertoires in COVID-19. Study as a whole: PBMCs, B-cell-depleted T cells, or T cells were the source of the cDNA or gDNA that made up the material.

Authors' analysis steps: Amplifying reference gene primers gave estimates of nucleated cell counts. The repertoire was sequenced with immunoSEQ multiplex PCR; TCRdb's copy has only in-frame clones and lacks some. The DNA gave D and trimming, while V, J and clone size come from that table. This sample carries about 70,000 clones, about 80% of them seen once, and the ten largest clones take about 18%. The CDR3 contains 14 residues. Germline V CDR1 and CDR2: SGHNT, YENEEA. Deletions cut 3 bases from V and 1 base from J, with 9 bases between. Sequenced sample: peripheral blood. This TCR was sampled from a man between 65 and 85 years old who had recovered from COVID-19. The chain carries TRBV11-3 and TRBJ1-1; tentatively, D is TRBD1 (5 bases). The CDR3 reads CASSFQGPNTEAFF. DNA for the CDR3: TGTGCCAGCAGCTTCCAGGGCCCGAACACTGAAGCTTTCTTT.